This TCR beta chain was profiled in a study of blood T cell repertoires in COVID-19. Study summary: Samples representing acute and convalescent COVID-19 were sourced from the United States, Italy and Spain. T cells, B-cell-depleted T cells, or PBMCs provided the cDNA or gDNA that served as material.

Per the germline V gene, CDR1 is SGHVS and CDR2 is FQNEAQ. Between the trimmed V and J ends, which lost 7 bases and 4 bases, there was a span of 20 bases. The CDR3 is 16 amino acids. In the study's own analysis: Reference gene primers were amplified, and this amplification served to estimate nucleated cell counts. Only in-frame clones appear in the TCRdb table, and some are missing; sequencing was by immunoSEQ multiplex PCR. The V and J calls and clone size come from that table; D and trimming were worked out from the DNA. The sample contains around 300,000 clones, roughly 90% of which appear only once.

The chain employs TRBV7-8 and TRBJ2-1; the D gene is possibly TRBD2 (6 bases). The receptor was derived from a woman between 35 and 50 years old who had recovered from COVID-19. Input material: peripheral blood. CDR3 residues: CASTIFSGVWYNEQFF. The CDR3 nucleotides read TGTGCCAGCACCATATTTTCGGGAGTCTGGTACAATGAGCAGTTCTTC.